A single TCR beta chain is shown here with its context. Profiling relied on immunoSEQ multiplex PCR, and the TCRdb table lists in-frame clones only, not all of them. Of 70,000 to 75,000 clones listed, 84% were seen once; the top ten hold roughly 8.3%. These data are taken from a study of PD-L1 blockade in urothelial cancer. Specified time point: pretreatment peripheral blood. The sample in question was PBMCs, obtained around atezolizumab (anti-PD-L1) treatment. The source is a woman aged 70-85 years with urothelial cancer.

For the CDR3, the DNA is TGTGCCAGCAGTGAACTAGGCGGGAACACTGAAGCTTTCTTT. The encoded protein is CASSELGGNTEAFF. The rearrangement uses TRBV2 and TRBJ1-1, with D hard to call. Trimming shortened V by 2 bases and J by 1 base, and 8 bases separated the two germline ends. This CDR3 contains 14 residues. The germline CDR1 and CDR2 sequences are SNHLY and FYNNEI.